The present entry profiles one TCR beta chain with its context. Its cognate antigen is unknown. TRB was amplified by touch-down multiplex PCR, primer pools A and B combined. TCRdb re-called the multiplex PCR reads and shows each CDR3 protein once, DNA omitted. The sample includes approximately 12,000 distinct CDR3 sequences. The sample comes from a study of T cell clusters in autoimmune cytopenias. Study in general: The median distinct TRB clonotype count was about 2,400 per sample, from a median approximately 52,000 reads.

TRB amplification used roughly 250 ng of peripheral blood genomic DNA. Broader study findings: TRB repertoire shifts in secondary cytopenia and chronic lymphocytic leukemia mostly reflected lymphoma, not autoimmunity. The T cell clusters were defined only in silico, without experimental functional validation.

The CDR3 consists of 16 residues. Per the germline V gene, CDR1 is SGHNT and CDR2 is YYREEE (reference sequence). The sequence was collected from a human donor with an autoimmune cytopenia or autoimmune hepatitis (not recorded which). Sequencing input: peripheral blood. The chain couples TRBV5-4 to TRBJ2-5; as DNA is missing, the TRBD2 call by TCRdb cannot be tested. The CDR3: CASSLPTGTSGETQYF.